Below are 9 T cell receptor beta chains sequenced from a single sample in a study of blood T cell repertoires in COVID-19. The repertoire was sequenced with immunoSEQ multiplex PCR; TCRdb's copy has only in-frame clones and lacks some. The data contain around 120,000 clones, about 79% of them seen just once; the ten biggest clones take up 2% to 2.5%. Input material: peripheral blood. These TCRs come from a man aged 65 to 79 with acute or convalescent COVID-19.

V usage is TRBV4-2 and J usage is TRBJ2-5; TRBD2 agrees at 9 bases. After removal of 6 bases from V and 5 bases from J, the junction contained 7 bases not matched to a gene. This CDR3 has 14 residues. Looked up from germline, CDR1 is LGHNA and CDR2 is YNFKEQ. The CDR3 region is CASRSAGGSETQYF. CDR3 nucleotide sequence: TGTGCCAGCAGAAGTGCGGGGGGGTCTGAGACCCAGTACTTC.

J is TRBJ2-6 and V is TRBV6-5, with D hard to call. Per the germline V gene, CDR1 is MNHEY and CDR2 is SVGAGI. V was shortened by 4 bases and J by 0 bases, with 4 bases between the two germline ends. The CDR3 loop spans 14 amino acids. CDR3 residues: CASSSFSGANVLTF. The CDR3 DNA follows: TGTGCCAGCAGTTCCTTCTCTGGGGCCAACGTCCTGACTTTC.

V and J are TRBV7-8 and TRBJ1-3; the match to TRBD1 covers 8 bases. Per germline, CDR1 SGHVS and CDR2 FQNEAQ. The CDR3 consists of 20 residues. Germline trimming cut 2 bases from V and 4 bases from J; bases unmatched to any gene: 19. CDR3: CASSLPPWTGKAEAGNTIYF. CDR3 DNA: TGTGCCAGCAGCTTACCTCCCTGGACAGGGAAGGCTGAGGCCGGAAACACCATATATTTT.

V and J are TRBV24-1 and TRBJ2-7, with D possibly TRBD1 on 6 matching bases. The CDR3 sequence is 13 residues long. The V gene lost 4 bases and the J gene lost 6 bases, with 12 bases spanning the gap. Looked up from germline, CDR1 is KGHDR and CDR2 is SFDVKD. CDR3: CATSDNREFEQYF. The CDR3, as DNA: TGTGCCACCAGTGACAACAGGGAGTTCGAGCAGTACTTC.

The chain employs TRBV7-2 and TRBJ1-3; D gene unclear. Trimming took off 1 base at V and 0 bases at J, with 13 bases between the two ends. Germline V CDR1 and CDR2: SGHTA, FQGNSA. CDR3 length: 17 residues. The CDR3 protein is CASSLVVSQNSGNTIYF. CDR3 sequence (DNA): TGTGCCAGCAGCTTAGTCGTCAGTCAAAACTCTGGAAACACCATATATTTT.

The chain uses TRBV7-2 and TRBJ1-1, with D unclear. This CDR3 contains 15 residues. V gave up 5 bases and J gave up 0 bases, with 13 bases separating them. From germline, CDR1 is SGHTA and CDR2 FQGNSA. The CDR3 sequence is CASSPPGFMNTEAFF. CDR3 nucleotides: TGTGCCAGCAGCCCCCCGGGTTTTATGAACACTGAAGCTTTCTTT.

This sequence joins TRBV29-1 and TRBJ1-1; D gene uncertain. The CDR3 covers 12 residues. The germline V gene has CDR1 SQVTM and CDR2 ANQGSEA. The V and J ends lost 5 bases and 3 bases respectively, with 10 bases between them. This CDR3 reads CSVSFRDTEAFF. The DNA of the CDR3 is TGCAGCGTTAGTTTTCGGGACACTGAAGCTTTCTTT. Supplemented by reference TRBV29-1 and TRBJ1-1, the full variable domain reads SAVISQKPSRDICQRGTSLTIQCQVDSQVTMMFWYRQQPGQSLTLIATANQGSEATYESGFVIDKFPISRPNLTFSTLTVSNMSPEDSSIYLCSVSFRDTEAFFGQGTRLTVV.

V is TRBV19 and J is TRBJ1-2; a weak D match, TRBD1 (6 bases). This CDR3 is 16 amino acids long. CDR1 and CDR2 (germline): LNHDA, SQIVND (reference sequence). The V end lost 5 bases, the J end lost 5 bases, and 21 bases lay between the germline ends. The CDR3 here is CASSSLDSLLSYGYTF. The DNA for the CDR3 is TGTGCCAGTAGTTCTCTGGACAGCCTTCTATCTTATGGCTACACCTTC.

The chain has TRBV6-5 and TRBJ1-3; 8 nucleotides agree with TRBD1. The germline V gene has CDR1 MNHEY and CDR2 SVGAGI. This CDR3 contains 15 residues. The ends lost 5 bases at V and 0 bases at J; junction bases unmatched: 3. The CDR3 is CASSPRGLSGNTIYF. DNA of the CDR3: TGTGCCAGCAGTCCCAGGGGGCTCTCTGGAAACACCATATATTTT.